The subject of this entry is one TCR beta chain. Method: immunoSEQ multiplex PCR; TCRdb's copy keeps in-frame clones and lacks some. The sample has roughly 150,000 clones, more than 75% seen once. These data come from a study of T cell responses to AZD1222 COVID-19 vaccine. Second-dose timings of about 4 or about 12 weeks were pooled. This TCR was sampled from an adult who received the AZD1222 COVID-19 vaccine. Sample: peripheral blood, taken 28 days after the second AZD1222 dose.

The CDR3 reads CASRAQTRGRGQPQHF. The CDR3 region has the DNA TGTGCCAGCAGAGCTCAGACGAGGGGGCGCGGTCAGCCCCAGCATTTT. The chain couples TRBV2 to TRBJ1-5, with 7 bases that match TRBD1. CDR1 SNHLY and CDR2 FYNNEI come from the germline V gene. The CDR3 contains 16 residues. After removal of 6 bases from V and 6 bases from J, the junction contained 14 bases not matched to a gene.